This T cell receptor (beta chain) is drawn from a study of T cells of healthy individuals. TCRdb reanalysed the 5' RACE reads using MiXCR and keeps one entry per CDR3 protein. The table includes just over 40,000 distinct CDR3 sequences, approximately 4.5% detected once. This clonotype was recorded at least ten times. Germline V CDR1 and CDR2: SEHNR, FQNEAQ (reference sequence). The ends lost 5 bases at V and 8 bases at J; junction bases unmatched: 18. This CDR3 region has 18 residues. This clonotype was sampled from a human donor in good health. The V and J genes are TRBV7-9 and TRBJ2-1; 10 bases fit TRBD2. The CDR3 DNA is TGTGCCAGCAGCCCCCAAACCGTTCTAGCGGGAGTGAACGATGAGCAGTTCTTC. Amino acid sequence: CASSPQTVLAGVNDEQFF.